This entry describes one T cell receptor (beta chain). What it recognizes is unknown. Gene names denote mouse genes. The CDR3 end lies 1 residue beyond the end of the read and is filled in from the germline J gene. This specimen comes from a study of tissue T cells after allogeneic stem cell transplantation. Study results and caveats: Alloreactivity or antigen specificity of tissue TCRs was not determined; some clones might be host cells. Tissue-detected TCR repertoire was only partly captured by blood and spleen T cells. Sampling depth was limited, and the cohort was small and clinically varied.

The repertoire was sequenced with immunoSEQ multiplex PCR; TCRdb's copy has only in-frame clones and lacks some. Of 2,500 or so clones listed, 62% are singletons. The ends were cut back, 0 bases at V and 4 bases at J, with 5 bases in the middle. The CDR3 consists of 12 residues. The germline V gene encodes CDR1 NSHNY and CDR2 SYGAGN. The chain couples TRBV13-1 to TRBJ2-7; D remains unclear. The specimen was gut tissue. This clonotype originated in a female BALB/c mouse in good health. MHC haplotype: H2-d. CDR3 amino acids: CASSDAEYEQYF. The sequenced part of the CDR3 DNA is TGTGCCAGCAGTGATGCAGAGTATGAACAGTAC.